Given below is one T cell receptor (beta chain) in context. The antigen is unknown. This sample is drawn from a study of graft-versus-host responses after intestinal transplantation. Regarding the study as a whole: Allografts of patients with graft-donor T cell macrochimerism showed high graft-versus-host to host-versus-graft clone ratios.

The CDR3 consists of 16 residues. Germline-derived CDR1 and CDR2 are SEHNR and FQNEAQ (reference sequence). V shed 5 bases and J 4 bases; nucleotides not matched to a gene: 13. Clones were sequenced by immunoSEQ multiplex PCR, and TCRdb holds only the in-frame ones, with some missing. The data hold more than 90,000 clones, with 90% to 95% observed a single time. The clonotype was recovered from a human donor who was the organ donor for an intestinal transplant. This chain uses TRBV7-9 with TRBJ2-5; TRBD1 aligns across 7 bases. The sample consisted of unstimulated CD4+ T cells sorted from spleen or lymph node cells, taken before transplant. CDR3 protein: CASSTLTGRWRETQYF. The CDR3 nucleotides read TGTGCCAGCAGCACCCTGACAGGGCGGTGGAGAGAGACCCAGTACTTC. The complete variable domain, with remaining parts taken from reference TRBV7-9 and TRBJ2-5, reads DTGVSQNPRHKITKRGQNVTFRCDPISEHNRLYWYRQTLGQGPEFLTYFQNEAQLEKSRLLSDRFSAERPKGSFSTLEIQRTEQGDSAMYLCASSTLTGRWRETQYFGPGTRLLVL.